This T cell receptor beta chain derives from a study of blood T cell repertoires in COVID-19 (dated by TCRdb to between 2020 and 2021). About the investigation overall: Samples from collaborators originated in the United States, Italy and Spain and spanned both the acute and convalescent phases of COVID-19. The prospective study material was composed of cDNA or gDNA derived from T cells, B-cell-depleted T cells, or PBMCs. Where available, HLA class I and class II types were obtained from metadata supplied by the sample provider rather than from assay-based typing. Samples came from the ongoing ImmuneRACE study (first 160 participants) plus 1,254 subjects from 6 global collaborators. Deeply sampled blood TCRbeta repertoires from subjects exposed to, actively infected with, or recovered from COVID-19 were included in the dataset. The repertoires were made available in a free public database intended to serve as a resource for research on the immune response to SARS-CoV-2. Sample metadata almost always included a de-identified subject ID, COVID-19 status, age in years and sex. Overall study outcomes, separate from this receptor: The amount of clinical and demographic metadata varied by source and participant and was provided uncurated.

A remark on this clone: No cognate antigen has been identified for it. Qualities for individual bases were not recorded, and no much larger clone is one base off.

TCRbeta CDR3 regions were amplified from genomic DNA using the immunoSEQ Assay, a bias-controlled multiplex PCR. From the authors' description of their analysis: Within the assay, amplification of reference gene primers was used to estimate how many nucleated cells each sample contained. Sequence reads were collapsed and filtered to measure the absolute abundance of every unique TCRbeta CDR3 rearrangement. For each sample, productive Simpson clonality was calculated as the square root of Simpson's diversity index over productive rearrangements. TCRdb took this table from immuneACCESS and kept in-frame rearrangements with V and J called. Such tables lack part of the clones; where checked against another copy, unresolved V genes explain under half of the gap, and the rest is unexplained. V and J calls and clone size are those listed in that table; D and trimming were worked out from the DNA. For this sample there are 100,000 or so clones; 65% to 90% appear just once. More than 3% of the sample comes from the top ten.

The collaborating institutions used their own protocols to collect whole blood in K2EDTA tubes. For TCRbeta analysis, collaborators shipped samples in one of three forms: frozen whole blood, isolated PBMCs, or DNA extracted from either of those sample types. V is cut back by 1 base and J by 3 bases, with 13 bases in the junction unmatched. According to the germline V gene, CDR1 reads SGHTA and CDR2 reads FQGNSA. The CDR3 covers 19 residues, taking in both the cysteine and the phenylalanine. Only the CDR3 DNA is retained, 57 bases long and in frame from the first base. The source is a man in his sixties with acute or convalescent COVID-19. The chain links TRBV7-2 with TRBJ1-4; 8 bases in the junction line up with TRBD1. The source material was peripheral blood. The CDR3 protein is CASSLVPSAGGAPNEKLFF. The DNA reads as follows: TGTGCCAGCAGCTTAGTCCCCTCGGCAGGGGGCGCACCTAATGAAAAACTGTTTTTT.